This T cell receptor (beta chain) was captured in a study of T cells after yellow fever vaccination (dated by TCRdb to about 2019). The study in broad terms: The SMART-Seq v4 Ultra Low Input RNA kit was used to prepare libraries from fractions with low cell numbers. To follow T-cell clones before and after both primary and booster YFV17D yellow fever vaccination, bulk TCR alpha and beta repertoires underwent longitudinal sequencing. Two healthy male donors, one aged 18 to 30 and one aged 30 to 40 years, made up the cohort. Blood was drawn at multiple timepoints before and after primary and secondary immunization, with bulk PBMC replicates and cell subsets isolated. Overall study outcomes, separate from this receptor: After the booster, most clones that had expanded after primary vaccination were detected again (almost 97% of CD4 and around nine tenths of CD8), suggesting broad maintenance of memory. FACS-sorted repertoires could contain abundant contaminating clonotypes from the bulk population, so computational filtering was required. Only a couple of donors were included in the study, so the extent to which the findings can be generalized is limited. A small fraction of clonotypes showed up in both the CD4 and CD8 compartments, probably as a result of convergent recombination. Compared with the primary T-cell response, the secondary T-cell response was faster but weaker, reaching its peak on day 5 rather than on day 15.

Sequencing instrument: Illumina NovaSeq 6000. TCR cDNA was made using 5'RACE template switching, a step that added a universal primer site and unique molecular identifiers. Priming of cDNA synthesis was performed from both the TCR alpha and TCR beta constant segments. Library amplification involved two PCR steps, and the second step added sample barcodes and sequencing adapters. Sequencing of the libraries was done on either Illumina HiSeq 2500 (2x100 bp) or NovaSeq (2x150 bp). Processing in the source paper ran as follows. MIGEC was used to demultiplex reads and collapse the reads into UMI consensus sequences, and MiXCR was used for V(D)J alignment. Vaccine-responding clonotypes were identified with edgeR using replicate PBMC samples, with FDR below 0.01 and a log2 fold change above 5 up to day 15 being required. CD4 or CD8 identity was assigned to each bulk clonotype according to whether the clonotype was present at higher abundance in the sequenced CD4 repertoire or the sequenced CD8 repertoire. TCRdb reworked the public reads: Q25 trimming with fastp, MiXCR clone assembly, productive beta chains retained. Under each unique CDR3 protein, matching rows form one entry showing the most common genes and DNA. For this entry, the V and J calls and clone size follow TCRdb and not the study's own pipeline. The table for this sample lists some 240,000 distinct CDR3 sequences; 3% to 3.5% of them were counted only once. The ten largest account for approximately 3.5% of the sample.

The CDR3 runs 13 amino acids, cysteine and phenylalanine included. Only CDR3 DNA is held: 39 bases, read in frame from base 1. Trimming takes 5 bases from V and 8 bases from J, and the germline ends sit 15 bases apart. CDR1 is given as SEHNR and CDR2 as FQNEAQ, both from the germline V gene (reference sequence). The treatment or condition label of this sample denotes: live attenuated yellow fever vaccine strain. A standard Ficoll-Paque protocol was used to isolate PBMCs from peripheral blood. CD4 and CD8 T-cell fractions were isolated with Dynabeads CD4 and CD8 positive selection kits. TriZol was used to extract RNA from bulk PBMCs, from CD4 and CD8 fractions, and from dextramer-positive and dextramer-negative fractions. This clonotype was counted many times. Its antigen is unknown. No per-base quality is available; no much larger clone lies one base away.

The rearrangement combines TRBV7-9 with TRBJ1-2; possibly the D gene is TRBD1, per 5 matching bases. This receptor was taken from a man between 18 and 29 years old who received the YFV17D yellow fever vaccine. Sequencing used CD4+ T cells sorted from PBMCs, obtained 10 days after the yellow fever booster vaccination. The DNA reads as follows: TGTGCCAGCAGCCCGTCTCGGGGCGGAGGCTACACCTTC. This sequence encodes CASSPSRGGGYTF. Reference TRBV7-9 and TRBJ1-2 proteins supply the regions before and after the CDR3; the full variable domain is: DTGVSQNPRHKITKRGQNVTFRCDPISEHNRLYWYRQTLGQGPEFLTYFQNEAQLEKSRLLSDRFSAERPKGSFSTLEIQRTEQGDSAMYLCASSPSRGGGYTFGSGTRLTVV.